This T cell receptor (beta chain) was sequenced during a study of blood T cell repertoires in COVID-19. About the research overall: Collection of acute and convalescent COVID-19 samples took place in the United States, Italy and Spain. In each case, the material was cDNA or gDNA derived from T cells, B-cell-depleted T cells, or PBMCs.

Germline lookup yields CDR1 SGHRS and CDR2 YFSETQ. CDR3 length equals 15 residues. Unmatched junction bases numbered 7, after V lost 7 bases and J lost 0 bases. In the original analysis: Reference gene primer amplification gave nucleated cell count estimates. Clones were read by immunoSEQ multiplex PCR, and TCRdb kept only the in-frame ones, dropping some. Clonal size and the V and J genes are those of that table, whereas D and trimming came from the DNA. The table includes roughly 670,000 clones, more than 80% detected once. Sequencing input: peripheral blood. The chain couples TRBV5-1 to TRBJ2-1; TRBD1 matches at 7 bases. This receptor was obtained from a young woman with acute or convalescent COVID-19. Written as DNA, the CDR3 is TGCGCCAGCTGCCACGGGGACAGCTCCTACAATGAGCAGTTCTTC. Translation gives CASCHGDSSYNEQFF.